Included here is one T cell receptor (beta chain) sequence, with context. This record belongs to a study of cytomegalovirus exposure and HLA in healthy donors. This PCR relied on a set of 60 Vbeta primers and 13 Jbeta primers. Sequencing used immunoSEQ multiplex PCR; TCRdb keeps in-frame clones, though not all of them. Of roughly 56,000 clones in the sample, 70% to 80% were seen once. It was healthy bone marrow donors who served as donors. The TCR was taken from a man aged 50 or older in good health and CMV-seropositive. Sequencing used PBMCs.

The CDR3 region is CASSLDQGLGATDTQYF. In DNA, the CDR3 is TGTGCCAGCAGCTTAGACCAGGGTTTAGGCGCCACAGATACGCAGTATTTT. The chain employs TRBV7-8 and TRBJ2-3, with a possible D match to TRBD1 (5 bases). With 1 base removed from V and 2 bases from J, the gap between germline ends came to 16 bases. CDR1 is SGHVS and CDR2 is FQNEAQ in the germline V gene. This CDR3 comprises 17 residues.